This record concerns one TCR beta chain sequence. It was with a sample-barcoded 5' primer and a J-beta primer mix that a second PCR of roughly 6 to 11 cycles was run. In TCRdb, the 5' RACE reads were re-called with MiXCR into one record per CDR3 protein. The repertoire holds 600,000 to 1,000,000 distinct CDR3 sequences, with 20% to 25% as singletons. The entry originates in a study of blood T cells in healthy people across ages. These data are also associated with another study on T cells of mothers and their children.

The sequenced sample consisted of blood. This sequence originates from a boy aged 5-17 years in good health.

The CDR3 DNA reads as TGCGCCAGCAGCCCCGCAGCTAACTATGGCTACACCTTC. This sequence encodes CASSPAANYGYTF. This chain joins TRBV4-3 and TRBJ1-2; D call uncertain. From germline, CDR1 is LGHNA and CDR2 YSLEER. The CDR3 is 13 amino acids. V shed 4 bases and J shed 0 bases, with 6 bases lying between them.